Following are 10 T cell receptor beta chains from one sample sequenced in a study of cytomegalovirus exposure and HLA in healthy donors. Both 60 Vbeta primers and 13 Jbeta primers went into the PCR. Clones were read by immunoSEQ multiplex PCR, and TCRdb kept only the in-frame ones, dropping some. The table has roughly 90,000 clones, 82% seen once. Sequencing was done on a sample of PBMCs. All receptors come from a man aged 25 to 40 in good health and CMV-seropositive.

The genes are TRBV28 and TRBJ1-5; D is undetermined. Germline CDR1 is MDHEN and CDR2 is SYDVKM. This CDR3 spans 14 amino acids. Trimming removed 4 bases from V and 3 bases from J, with 10 bases in between. The CDR3 coding sequence is TGTGCCAGCAGTTCCCTCCCCTCCAATCAGCCCCAGCATTTT. This codes for CASSSLPSNQPQHF.

The CDR3 loop is CASSPGGAAYEQYF. CDR3 bases: TGCGCCAGCAGCCCCGGAGGGGCGGCTTACGAGCAGTACTTC. The chain combines TRBV5-1 with TRBJ2-7, with D tentatively TRBD2 (6 bases). Germline assignment: CDR1 SGHRS and CDR2 YFSETQ. Deletions cut 4 bases from V and 4 bases from J, with 15 bases between. The CDR3 has 14 amino acids.

The CDR3 reads CASSPTSGRQETQYF. Written as DNA, the CDR3 is TGTGCCAGCAGTCCGACTAGCGGGAGGCAAGAGACCCAGTACTTC. The J gene is TRBJ2-5, the V gene TRBV27; 13 bases fit TRBD2. The CDR3 runs 15 residues. Germline lookup yields CDR1 MNHEY and CDR2 SMNVEV (reference sequence). J was trimmed by 2 bases and V by 5 bases; bases with no gene match: 2.

V is TRBV5-8 and J is TRBJ2-5; weak D call: TRBD1 (6 bases). The CDR3 length is 14 residues. Germline V gives CDR1 SGHTS, CDR2 YDEGEE. Trimming shortened V by 1 base and J by 11 bases, and 18 bases separated the two germline ends. The CDR3 DNA sequence: TGTGCCAGCAGCTTGATACAGGCAAAGGGGGAGCAGTACTTC. It codes for CASSLIQAKGEQYF.

This clone turned up a few times. The chain recombines TRBV7-6 with TRBJ1-5; perhaps TRBD1 as D (5 bases). V lost 10 bases and J 4 bases, leaving 20 bases between the germline ends. Germline CDR1 is SGHVS and CDR2 is FNYEAQ. This CDR3 spans 15 amino acids. The CDR3 bases are TGTGCCACCCCCCGGGAGGGACCTACTAATCAGCCCCAGCATTTT. It codes for CATPREGPTNQPQHF.

This clone came up a few times. The chain has TRBV11-2 and TRBJ1-2; D might be TRBD1 (6 bases). The germline V and J ends were trimmed by 5 bases and 4 bases, with 17 bases remaining between them. Germline values: CDR1 SGHAT, CDR2 FQNNGV. The CDR3 spans 15 residues. The CDR3 region is CASSLGARQAYGYTF. The CDR3 DNA reads TGTGCCAGCAGCCTCGGCGCCAGACAGGCCTATGGCTACACCTTC.

This clone was counted a single time. The CDR3 end shows no conserved phenylalanine or tryptophan, and so a read error is likely. This rearrangement joins TRBV10-2 to TRBJ2-7; no firm D call. The CDR3 is 14 amino acids. Germline V gene lookup returns CDR1 WSHSY and CDR2 SAAADI. V was shortened by 6 bases and J by 2 bases, with 14 bases between the two germline ends. CDR3 protein: CASRDAANTYEQYL. CDR3 DNA: TGCGCCAGCAGAGACGCGGCTAACACCTACGAGCAGTACCTC.

The rearrangement joins TRBV5-1 to TRBJ1-1; maybe TRBD1 (5 bases). The CDR3 spans 13 residues. Trimming pared 3 bases from V and 4 bases from J, leaving 10 bases between. Germline V gene sequence: CDR1 SGHRS, CDR2 YFSETQ. In nucleotides, the CDR3 is TGCGCCAGCAGCTGGGGGGAGACCACTGAAGCTTTCTTT. As protein: CASSWGETTEAFF.

The rearrangement links TRBV7-9 to TRBJ1-4, with a possible D match to TRBD1 (6 bases). The V end was cut by 3 bases, the J end by 7 bases, with 12 bases between. There are 14 residues in the CDR3. The V gene's germline CDR1 is SEHNR and CDR2 FQNEAQ (reference sequence). The CDR3 here is CASSFRGTSEKLFF. As DNA, the CDR3 is TGTGCCAGCAGCTTTAGGGGGACGTCTGAAAAACTGTTTTTT.

This sequence joins TRBV6-5 and TRBJ2-5; maybe TRBD1 (6 bases). Deletions cut 6 bases from V and 5 bases from J, with 13 bases between. Looked up from germline, CDR1 is MNHEY and CDR2 is SVGAGI. The CDR3 runs to 13 residues. CDR3 sequence: CASRLDRWETQYF. DNA of the CDR3: TGTGCCAGCAGGCTTGACAGGTGGGAGACCCAGTACTTC.